This T cell receptor beta chain was identified during a study of PD-1 blockade in classical Hodgkin lymphoma. All trial patients relapsed after autologous stem cell transplantation. The assay was immunoSEQ multiplex PCR, and TCRdb's table has in-frame clones only and misses some. The sample holds over 70,000 clones, roughly 90% seen once. The receptor's source is a human donor with classical Hodgkin lymphoma. Sequencing used peripheral blood mononuclear cells (PBMCs), obtained at baseline.

The CDR3 DNA sequence: TGTGCCAGCAGCTTAGTAGTCCCTGCAAGCTCCTACAATGAGCAGTTCTTC. Translating it yields CASSLVVPASSYNEQFF. This chain connects TRBV7-2 to TRBJ2-1; D call uncertain. V lost 1 base and J lost 0, with 13 bases in between. The CDR3 is 17 residues long. The germline V gene encodes CDR1 SGHTA and CDR2 FQGNSA.